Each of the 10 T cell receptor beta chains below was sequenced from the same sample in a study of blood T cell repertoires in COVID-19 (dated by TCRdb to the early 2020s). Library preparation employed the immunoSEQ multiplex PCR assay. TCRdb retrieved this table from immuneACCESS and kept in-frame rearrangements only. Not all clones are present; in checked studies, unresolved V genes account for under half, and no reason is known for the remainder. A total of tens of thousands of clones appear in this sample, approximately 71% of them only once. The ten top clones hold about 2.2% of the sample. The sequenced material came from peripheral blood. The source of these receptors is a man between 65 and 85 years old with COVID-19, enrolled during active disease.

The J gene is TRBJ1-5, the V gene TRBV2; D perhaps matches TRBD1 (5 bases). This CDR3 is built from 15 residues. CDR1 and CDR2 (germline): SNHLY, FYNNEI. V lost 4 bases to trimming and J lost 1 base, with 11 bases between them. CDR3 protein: CASSGQGWSNQPQHF. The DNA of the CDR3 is TGTGCCAGCAGTGGTCAGGGATGGAGCAATCAGCCCCAGCATTTT. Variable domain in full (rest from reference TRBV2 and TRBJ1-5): EPEVTQTPSHQVTQMGQEVILRCVPISNHLYFYWYRQILGQKVEFLVSFYNNEISEKSEIFDDQFSVERPDGSNFTLKIRSTKLEDSAMYFCASSGQGWSNQPQHFGDGTRLSIL.

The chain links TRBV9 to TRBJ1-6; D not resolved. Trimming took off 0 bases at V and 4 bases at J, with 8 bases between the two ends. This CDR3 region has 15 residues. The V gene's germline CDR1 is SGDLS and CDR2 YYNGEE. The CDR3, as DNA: TGTGCCAGCAGCGTAGAAGCGGAATATAATTCACCCCTCCACTTT. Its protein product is CASSVEAEYNSPLHF.

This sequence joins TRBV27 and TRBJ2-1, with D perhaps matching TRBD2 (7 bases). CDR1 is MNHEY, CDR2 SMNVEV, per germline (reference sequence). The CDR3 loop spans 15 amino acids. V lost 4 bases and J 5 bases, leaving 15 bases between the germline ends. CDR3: CASSWGLADDNEQFF. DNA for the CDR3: TGTGCCAGCAGTTGGGGGCTAGCGGACGACAATGAGCAGTTCTTC.

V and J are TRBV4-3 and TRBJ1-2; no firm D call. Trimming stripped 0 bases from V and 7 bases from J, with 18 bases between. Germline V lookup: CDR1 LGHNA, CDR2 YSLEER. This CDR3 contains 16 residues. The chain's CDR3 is CASSQDRGGSGLGYTF. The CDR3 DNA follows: TGCGCCAGCAGCCAAGATCGGGGAGGGTCAGGTCTTGGCTACACCTTC.

The CDR3 nucleotides are TGTGCAGCGGGTGGGGCGCTGGGTGGCTACACCTTC. Residues: CAAGGALGGYTF. This chain joins TRBV6-1 and TRBJ1-2; D perhaps matches TRBD1 (5 bases). This CDR3 is 12 amino acids long. The germline V gene has CDR1 MNHNS and CDR2 SASEGT.

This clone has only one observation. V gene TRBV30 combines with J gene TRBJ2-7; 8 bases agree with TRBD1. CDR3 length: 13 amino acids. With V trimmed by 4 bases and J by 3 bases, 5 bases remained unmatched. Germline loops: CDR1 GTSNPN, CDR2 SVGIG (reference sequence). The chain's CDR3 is CAWNRDRYYEQYF. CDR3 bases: TGTGCCTGGAACCGGGACAGGTACTACGAGCAGTACTTC.

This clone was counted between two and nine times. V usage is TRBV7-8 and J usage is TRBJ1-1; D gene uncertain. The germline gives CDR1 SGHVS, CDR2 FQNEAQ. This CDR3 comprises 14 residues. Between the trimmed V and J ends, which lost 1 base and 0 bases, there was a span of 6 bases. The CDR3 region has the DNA TGTGCCAGCAGCTTAGTGGAGTTGAACACTGAAGCTTTCTTT. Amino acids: CASSLVELNTEAFF.

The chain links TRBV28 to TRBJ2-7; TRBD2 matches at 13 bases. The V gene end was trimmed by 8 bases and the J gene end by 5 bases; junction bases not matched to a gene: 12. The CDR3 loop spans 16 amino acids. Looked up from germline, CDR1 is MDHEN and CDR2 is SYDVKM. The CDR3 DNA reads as TGTGCCAGCCACCCTATGGGGACTAGCGGGATCAACGAGCAGTACTTC. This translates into CASHPMGTSGINEQYF.

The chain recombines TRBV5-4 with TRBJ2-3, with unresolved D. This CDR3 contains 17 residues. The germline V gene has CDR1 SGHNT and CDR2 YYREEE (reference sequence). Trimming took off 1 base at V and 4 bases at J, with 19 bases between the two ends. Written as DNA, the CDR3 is TGTGCCAGCAGCTTGCAGGTCGGCTCCTCCTTGGCAGATACGCAGTATTTT. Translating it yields CASSLQVGSSLADTQYF.

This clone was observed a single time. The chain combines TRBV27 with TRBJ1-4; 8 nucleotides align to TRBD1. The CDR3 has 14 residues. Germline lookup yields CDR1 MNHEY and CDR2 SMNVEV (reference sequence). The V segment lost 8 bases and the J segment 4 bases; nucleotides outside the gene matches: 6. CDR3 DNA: TGTGCCAGCTCCGGACAGGGCAATAATGAAAAACTGTTTTTT. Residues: CASSGQGNNEKLFF.